Listed here are 23 T cell receptor beta chains from one sample, sequenced in a study of OX40 agonist ivuxolimab in advanced cancers. The method was immunoSEQ multiplex PCR; TCRdb's version includes in-frame clones alone and lacks a portion of them. The sample has more than 50,000 clones, 82% seen once; the top ten hold almost 1.5%. Sample: CD4+ or CD8+ T cells sorted from blood, taken in a trial of the OX40 agonist ivuxolimab. Receptors originate from an adult with an advanced solid tumor such as melanoma, head and neck, liver or kidney cancer.

The chain has TRBV7-2 and TRBJ1-6, with D tentatively TRBD1 (6 bases). The V end lost 3 bases, the J end lost 15 bases, and 21 bases lay between the germline ends. The germline gives CDR1 SGHTA, CDR2 FQGNSA. This CDR3 is 15 amino acids long. CDR3 DNA sequence: TGTGCCAGCAGCTTGCAGGGCCCGATCCAGGGGAACCTCCACTTT. This gives the protein CASSLQGPIQGNLHF.

The chain has TRBV27 and TRBJ2-1; weak D call: TRBD2 (6 bases). CDR3 length: 15 amino acids. Germline V gene data show CDR1 as MNHEY and CDR2 as SMNVEV (reference sequence). The ends were cut back, 2 bases at V and 4 bases at J, with 12 bases in the middle. CDR3 region: CASSLDGSWYNEQFF. The CDR3 region has the DNA TGTGCCAGCAGTTTAGACGGGAGTTGGTACAATGAGCAGTTCTTC.

The rearrangement uses TRBV5-1 and TRBJ1-3, with a possible D match to TRBD1 (6 bases). The CDR3 covers 14 residues. Germline CDR1 reads SGHRS; CDR2 reads YFSETQ. The ends were cut back, 5 bases at V and 1 base at J, with 10 bases in the middle. The DNA of the CDR3 is TGCGCCAGCAGTGTAAGGGGGTCTGGAAACACCATATATTTT. Protein: CASSVRGSGNTIYF. The full variable domain, in which reference TRBV5-1 and TRBJ1-3 provide the parts outside the CDR3, is KAGVTQTPRYLIKTRGQQVTLSCSPISGHRSVSWYQQTPGQGLQFLFEYFSETQRNKGNFPGRFSGRQFSNSRSEMNVSTLELGDSALYLCASSVRGSGNTIYFGEGSWLTVV.

This clone was seen a handful of times. The chain employs TRBV28 and TRBJ2-2; D remains unclear. The V gene lost 7 bases and the J gene lost 2 bases, with 5 bases spanning the gap. The CDR3 runs to 12 residues. The V gene's germline CDR1 is MDHEN and CDR2 SYDVKM. The CDR3 loop is CASKVNTGELFF. In nucleotides, the CDR3 is TGTGCCAGCAAGGTCAACACCGGGGAGCTGTTTTTT.

The gene calls are TRBV11-2 and TRBJ2-6; no definite D call. This CDR3 is 17 amino acids long. Germline CDR1 reads SGHAT; CDR2 reads FQNNGV. Trimming stripped 6 bases from V and 0 bases from J, with 15 bases between. The CDR3 region is CASSPGAVRSGANVLTF. Here the CDR3 DNA reads TGTGCCAGCAGTCCTGGTGCGGTGCGCTCTGGGGCCAACGTCCTGACTTTC.

The chain uses TRBV6-1 and TRBJ1-4; D gene ambiguous. V lost 7 bases and J 4 bases, leaving 10 bases between the germline ends. The germline CDR1 and CDR2 sequences are MNHNS and SASEGT. The CDR3 sequence is 13 residues long. The CDR3 reads CASTIRSNEKLFF. The CDR3 bases are TGTGCCAGCACTATTAGGAGTAATGAAAAACTGTTTTTT.

This clone is medium-sized (0.01 to 0.1%) by share. This chain connects TRBV14 to TRBJ2-7; TRBD1 matches at 9 bases. V was clipped by 5 bases and J by 5 bases; unmatched bases: 7. The CDR3 is 14 residues long. CDR1 and CDR2 from the germline V gene are SGHDN and FVKESK. CDR3 DNA sequence: TGTGCCAGCAGCGGACAGGGGATTGGCAACGAGCAGTACTTC. This sequence encodes CASSGQGIGNEQYF.

The CDR3 loop is CASSSAWGNTEAFF. The CDR3 coding sequence is TGTGCCAGCAGCTCCGCGTGGGGTAACACTGAAGCTTTCTTT. V and J are TRBV7-9 and TRBJ1-1; no definite D call. Trimming took 4 bases from V and 2 from J, leaving 11 bases between them. Germline V gene data show CDR1 as SEHNR and CDR2 as FQNEAQ (reference sequence). The CDR3 extends over 14 amino acids.

The chain couples TRBV30 to TRBJ2-7; 11 positions agree with TRBD2. The J segment lost 3 bases and the V segment lost 3 bases, leaving 7 bases of the junction unmatched. From germline, CDR1 is GTSNPN and CDR2 SVGIG (reference sequence). The CDR3 has 15 residues. CDR3 sequence reads: CAWRAGLAGSYEQYF. The CDR3 bases are TGTGCCTGGAGGGCCGGACTAGCGGGTAGCTACGAGCAGTACTTC.

The V and J genes are TRBV5-1 and TRBJ2-7; weak D call: TRBD1 (6 bases). CDR3 size: 14 residues. Trimming stripped 1 base from V and 4 bases from J, with 12 bases between. The germline CDR1 and CDR2 sequences are SGHRS and YFSETQ. In DNA, the CDR3 is TGCGCCAGCAGCTTGACAGGGTATGCTTACGAGCAGTACTTC. This sequence encodes CASSLTGYAYEQYF. The entire variable domain, with the rest obtained from reference TRBV5-1 and TRBJ2-7, is as follows: KAGVTQTPRYLIKTRGQQVTLSCSPISGHRSVSWYQQTPGQGLQFLFEYFSETQRNKGNFPGRFSGRQFSNSRSEMNVSTLELGDSALYLCASSLTGYAYEQYFGPGTRLTVT.

V and J are TRBV27 and TRBJ2-5; D perhaps matches TRBD1 (6 bases). V was clipped by 6 bases and J by 3 bases, with 8 bases between them. The germline CDR1 and CDR2 sequences are MNHEY and SMNVEV (reference sequence). The CDR3 totals 12 residues. The CDR3 region has the DNA TGTGCCAGCAGAGGGGGAAAAGAGACCCAGTACTTC. It specifies CASRGGKETQYF.

In DNA form, the CDR3 reads TGTGCCAGCAGACCCACCGGGCAGGGCGGCTATGGCTACACCTTC. Translated, it gives CASRPTGQGGYGYTF. The V call is TRBV6-5, the J call TRBJ1-2; tentatively, D is TRBD1 (5 bases). Per germline, CDR1 MNHEY and CDR2 SVGAGI. This CDR3 spans 15 amino acids. Trimming removed 6 bases at V and 4 bases at J, with 18 bases between.

The rearrangement joins TRBV11-3 to TRBJ2-1; D is uncertain. Germline-derived CDR1 and CDR2 are SGHNT and YENEEA. The ends were cut back, 3 bases at V and 7 bases at J, with 16 bases in the middle. This CDR3 comprises 15 residues. CDR3: CASSLGSGPWNEQFF. DNA of the CDR3: TGTGCCAGCAGCTTGGGGTCGGGTCCATGGAATGAGCAGTTCTTC.

The V call is TRBV18, the J call TRBJ2-3; 9 positions match TRBD2. This CDR3 is 17 amino acids long. Germline loops: CDR1 KGHSH, CDR2 LQKENI. The V and J ends lost 6 bases and 4 bases, in that order; junction bases with no gene match: 14. CDR3 in DNA: TGTGCCAGCTCTCCCACCCCAATAGCGGGAGTGGCAGATACGCAGTATTTT. Residues: CASSPTPIAGVADTQYF.

This clone has more than one count but fewer than ten. This sequence joins TRBV14 and TRBJ2-7; no clear D gene. This CDR3 contains 14 residues. Germline assignment: CDR1 SGHDN and CDR2 FVKESK. Trimming cost V 2 bases and J 2 bases, with 10 bases left between them. CDR3 sequence reads: CASSQSMGTYEQYF. The CDR3 coding sequence is TGTGCCAGCAGCCAATCTATGGGGACCTACGAGCAGTACTTC.

A few counts support this clone. This chain links TRBV9 with TRBJ1-2; tentative D call: TRBD1 (5 bases). Germline lookup yields CDR1 SGDLS and CDR2 YYNGEE. Trimming removed 3 bases at V and 4 bases at J, with 10 bases between. The CDR3 consists of 13 residues. In nucleotides, the CDR3 is TGTGCCAGCAGCGCCAGGGAGCGCTATGGCTACACCTTC. This translates into CASSARERYGYTF.

The chain links TRBV19 to TRBJ2-7, with 9 bases matching TRBD1. The ends lost 3 bases at V and 3 bases at J; junction bases unmatched: 3. Germline V lookup: CDR1 LNHDA, CDR2 SQIVND (reference sequence). This CDR3 comprises 14 residues. The CDR3 region is CASSISTGGYEQYF. The CDR3 DNA follows: TGTGCCAGTAGTATTTCGACAGGGGGCTACGAGCAGTACTTC.

The rearrangement joins TRBV7-3 to TRBJ1-2; TRBD1 might be the D (6 bases). This CDR3 has 13 residues. Trimming took 2 bases from V and 8 from J, leaving 12 bases between them. Germline V gene sequence: CDR1 SGHTA, CDR2 FQGTGA. The CDR3 protein is CASSLGGAGGYTF. As DNA, the CDR3 is TGTGCCAGCAGCTTAGGGGGGGCTGGCGGCTACACCTTC.

The J gene is TRBJ1-1, the V gene TRBV30; D call uncertain. From germline, CDR1 is GTSNPN and CDR2 SVGIG (reference sequence). This CDR3 has 11 amino acids. Trimming left V 3 bases short and J 4 bases short, with 6 bases between. The CDR3 DNA is TGTGCCTGGAGCCGCCGCACTGAAGCTTTCTTT. It yields the protein CAWSRRTEAFF.

V usage is TRBV5-1 and J usage is TRBJ2-5; D possibly matches TRBD1 or TRBD2 (5 bases each). V lost 2 bases, J lost 5 bases, and 16 bases lay in between. The CDR3 covers 15 residues. Germline V lookup: CDR1 SGHRS, CDR2 YFSETQ. The CDR3 sequence: CASSFRGPGKETQYF. CDR3 DNA: TGCGCCAGCAGCTTCCGGGGCCCTGGGAAGGAGACCCAGTACTTC.

This sequence joins TRBV14 and TRBJ2-1, with D uncertain. Trimming removed 3 bases at V and 3 bases at J, with 0 bases between. CDR3 length equals 11 residues. Germline CDR1 and CDR2: SGHDN and FVKESK. The CDR3 nucleotides read TGTGCCAGCAGCCACTACAATGAGCAGTTCTTC. Translation gives CASSHYNEQFF. Supplemented by reference TRBV14 and TRBJ2-1, the full variable domain reads EAGVTQFPSHSVIEKGQTVTLRCDPISGHDNLYWYRRVMGKEIKFLLHFVKESKQDESGMPNNRFLAERTGGTYSTLKVQPAELEDSGVYFCASSHYNEQFFGPGTRLTVL.

V and J are TRBV9 and TRBJ1-1; no definite D call. The germline gives CDR1 SGDLS, CDR2 YYNGEE. V was pared by 9 bases and J by 6 bases, with 15 bases between. CDR3 length: 12 residues. CDR3 sequence: CATSRFGAEAFF. CDR3 nucleotide sequence: TGTGCCACCTCGAGGTTTGGGGCTGAAGCTTTCTTT.

This clone was seen a handful of times. The genes are TRBV4-3 and TRBJ2-3; TRBD2 aligns across 7 bases. CDR1 LGHNA and CDR2 YSLEER come from the germline V gene. This CDR3 contains 13 residues. The V segment lost 3 bases and the J segment 12 bases; nucleotides outside the gene matches: 9. CDR3 amino acids: CASSQGEGTPQYF. CDR3 DNA: TGCGCCAGCAGCCAGGGGGAGGGGACTCCACAGTATTTT.